These 20 T cell receptor beta chains originate from one sample sequenced in a study of blood T cell repertoires in COVID-19. The repertoire was sequenced with immunoSEQ multiplex PCR; TCRdb's copy has only in-frame clones and lacks some. This sample carries 250,000 to 300,000 clones, 70% to 90% of them seen once, and the ten largest clones take 15% to 17%. Sequencing was carried out using PBMCs or T cells enriched from blood (not recorded which). The receptors here all came from a man aged 18 to 30 who had recovered from COVID-19.

This clone showed up just a few times. The chain joins TRBV10-1 to TRBJ1-3; 7 nucleotides match TRBD1. This CDR3 is built from 14 residues. The germline V gene encodes CDR1 WNHNN and CDR2 SYGVQD (reference sequence). V shed 8 bases, J shed 0 bases, and the junction held 4 bases outside the gene matches. The CDR3 spells CASGTVTSGNTIYF. For the CDR3, the DNA is TGCGCCAGCGGGACAGTAACCTCTGGAAACACCATATATTTT.

CDR3 loop: CSVVLAGVTRNEQFF. The CDR3 region has the DNA TGCAGCGTTGTACTAGCGGGGGTCACGCGGAATGAGCAGTTCTTC. This chain joins TRBV29-1 and TRBJ2-1; 11 nucleotides line up with TRBD2. Germline loops: CDR1 SQVTM, CDR2 ANQGSEA. V shed 4 bases, J shed 7 bases, and the junction held 9 bases outside the gene matches. This CDR3 has 15 amino acids.

The chain links TRBV13 to TRBJ1-1; no firm D call. The germline CDR1 and CDR2 sequences are PRHDT and FYEKMQ (reference sequence). CDR3 length: 14 amino acids. Deletions cut 3 bases from V and 0 bases from J, with 8 bases between. CDR3 in amino acids: CASSFVRVNTEAFF. The CDR3 DNA is TGTGCCAGCAGCTTCGTTCGGGTGAACACTGAAGCTTTCTTT. Together with reference TRBV13 and TRBJ1-1, the CDR3 gives the full variable domain: AAGVIQSPRHLIKEKRETATLKCYPIPRHDTVYWYQQGPGQDPQFLISFYEKMQSDKGSIPDRFSAQQFSDYHSELNMSSLELGDSALYFCASSFVRVNTEAFFGQGTRLTVV.

DNA of the CDR3: TGTGCCAGTAGTCCGTGGACAGGCTCTGGAAACACCATATATTTT. Its protein product is CASSPWTGSGNTIYF. This chain links TRBV19 with TRBJ1-3, with 7 bases identical to TRBD1. Germline assignment: CDR1 LNHDA and CDR2 SQIVND (reference sequence). This CDR3 is built from 15 residues. V trimming: 5 bases; J trimming: 0 bases; junction bases outside the gene matches: 4.

CDR3 DNA sequence: TGTGCCAGCAGGAGGACAGGGCCCGATGGCTACACCTTC. Protein product: CASRRTGPDGYTF. V gene TRBV2 combines with J gene TRBJ1-2; 8 nucleotides agree with TRBD1. Germline CDR1 SNHLY, CDR2 FYNNEI. The CDR3 has 13 amino acids. The V segment lost 6 bases and the J segment 6 bases; nucleotides outside the gene matches: 6.

The chain is built from TRBV7-3 and TRBJ2-3, with 12 bases lining up with TRBD2. The V gene end was trimmed by 5 bases and the J gene end by 4 bases; junction bases not matched to a gene: 7. Germline-derived CDR1 and CDR2 are SGHTA and FQGTGA. CDR3 length equals 16 residues. CDR3 sequence: CASSPTSGSYADTQYF. The CDR3 region has the DNA TGTGCCAGCAGCCCGACTAGCGGGAGCTATGCAGATACGCAGTATTTT. The entire variable domain, with the rest obtained from reference TRBV7-3 and TRBJ2-3, is as follows: GAGVSQTPSNKVTEKGKYVELRCDPISGHTALYWYRQSLGQGPEFLIYFQGTGAADDSGLPNDRFFAVRPEGSVSTLKIQRTERGDSAVYLCASSPTSGSYADTQYFGPGTRLTVL.

The CDR3: CASTPGTPTNEKLFF. CDR3 DNA sequence: TGTGCCAGCACTCCCGGGACACCCACTAATGAAAAACTGTTTTTT. The rearrangement joins TRBV28 to TRBJ1-4, with D maybe TRBD1 (6 bases). Between the trimmed V and J ends, which lost 7 bases and 2 bases, there was a span of 14 bases. This CDR3 is built from 15 residues. Germline values: CDR1 MDHEN, CDR2 SYDVKM.

The CDR3 region has the DNA TGCGCCAGCTCCCCGGGACTAGCGGCCGGAGGGCAAGAGACCCAGTACTTC. Encoded protein: CASSPGLAAGGQETQYF. This chain links TRBV10-2 with TRBJ2-5; TRBD2 matches at 11 bases. CDR1 and CDR2 (germline): WSHSY, SAAADI. The CDR3 has 17 amino acids. V shed 8 bases, J shed 2 bases, and the junction held 13 bases outside the gene matches.

This rearrangement joins TRBV4-1 to TRBJ2-7, with 10 nucleotides matching TRBD2. With 1 base clipped from V and 5 bases from J, the junction kept 5 bases outside the gene matches. CDR1 and CDR2 (germline): MGHRA, YSYEKL. This CDR3 contains 15 residues. In nucleotides, the CDR3 is TGCGCCAGCAGCCAAGCCCTAGCGGGAGTAAACGAGCAGTACTTC. Translated, it gives CASSQALAGVNEQYF.

The chain uses TRBV29-1 and TRBJ1-2, with D unclear. Trimming shortened V by 0 bases and J by 4 bases, and 15 bases separated the two germline ends. The CDR3 has 15 residues. Germline V gene data show CDR1 as SQVTM and CDR2 as ANQGSEA. In DNA, the CDR3 is TGCAGCGTTGAAGACCATCTTTCCGGGATCTATGGCTACACCTTC. This encodes CSVEDHLSGIYGYTF.

The DNA for the CDR3 is TGTGCCAGCAGCCGACCCGGGACAGGGAACGAGCAGTACTTC. Protein: CASSRPGTGNEQYF. The chain has TRBV3-1 (or the pseudogene TRBV3-2) and TRBJ2-7, with 9 bases aligning to TRBD1. The CDR3 runs 14 residues. Per germline, CDR1 LGHDT and CDR2 YNNKEL (reference sequence). Germline trimming cut 4 bases from V and 5 bases from J; bases unmatched to any gene: 6.

This chain joins TRBV7-8 and TRBJ2-7, with 11 nucleotides matching TRBD2. The CDR3 contains 17 residues. J lost 6 bases, V lost 5 bases, and 15 bases had no gene match. Per the germline V gene, CDR1 is SGHVS and CDR2 is FQNEAQ. CDR3 in amino acids: CASSPDPRLLAGGEQYF. CDR3 DNA: TGTGCCAGCAGCCCGGACCCACGCTTGCTAGCGGGGGGCGAGCAGTACTTC.

This clone turned up a few times. V is TRBV7-2 and J is TRBJ1-2; tentative D call: TRBD1 (6 bases). This CDR3 spans 15 amino acids. Germline lookup yields CDR1 SGHTA and CDR2 FQGNSA. Trimming pared 4 bases from V and 6 bases from J, leaving 18 bases between. Written as DNA, the CDR3 is TGTGCCAGCAGCTCAAGTGGACAGATCTTGGATGGCTACACCTTC. Its translation: CASSSSGQILDGYTF.

The chain joins TRBV4-2 to TRBJ2-5; 9 bases fit TRBD2. This CDR3 comprises 15 residues. V gave up 6 bases and J gave up 3 bases; unmatched junction bases: 8. The germline CDR1 and CDR2 sequences are LGHNA and YNFKEQ. This CDR3 is CASRRDERGEETQYF. The CDR3 coding sequence is TGTGCCAGCAGGAGGGACGAGCGGGGGGAAGAGACCCAGTACTTC.

The chain combines TRBV15 with TRBJ2-4; possibly TRBD2 for D (6 bases). Looked up from germline, CDR1 is LNHNV and CDR2 is YYDKDF (reference sequence). The CDR3 has 16 amino acids. The V end was cut by 4 bases, the J end by 1 base, with 14 bases between. This chain's CDR3 is CATSTYSGPAKNIQYF. CDR3 in DNA: TGTGCCACCAGCACCTATAGCGGCCCCGCCAAAAACATTCAGTACTTC.

The chain is built from TRBV5-1 and TRBJ1-4; 7 bases align to TRBD1. The V gene's germline CDR1 is SGHRS and CDR2 YFSETQ. The length of the CDR3 is 18 residues. V trimming: 4 bases; J trimming: 4 bases; junction bases outside the gene matches: 16. DNA of the CDR3: TGCGCCAGCAGCCCCCTCCCGGCGGGGACAGAAGATAATGAAAAACTGTTTTTT. It encodes CASSPLPAGTEDNEKLFF. Supplemented by reference TRBV5-1 and TRBJ1-4, the full variable domain reads KAGVTQTPRYLIKTRGQQVTLSCSPISGHRSVSWYQQTPGQGLQFLFEYFSETQRNKGNFPGRFSGRQFSNSRSEMNVSTLELGDSALYLCASSPLPAGTEDNEKLFFGSGTQLSVL.

V is TRBV18 and J is TRBJ2-7; 7 bases line up with TRBD1. The V gene's germline CDR1 is KGHSH and CDR2 LQKENI. The V segment lost 5 bases and the J segment 2 bases; nucleotides outside the gene matches: 3. The CDR3 loop spans 13 amino acids. The CDR3 DNA reads TGTGCCAGCTCAGCCGACAGGGCCTACGAGCAGTACTTC. Encoded protein: CASSADRAYEQYF.

This rearrangement joins TRBV5-1 to TRBJ1-3; TRBD1 matches 7 bases. Germline V gene sequence: CDR1 SGHRS, CDR2 YFSETQ. Trimming cost V 4 bases and J 0 bases; bases outside gene matches: 7. CDR3 length: 16 residues. CDR3 nucleotides: TGCGCCAGCAGCCCCGGGACAGTCGTCTCTGGAAACACCATATATTTT. It codes for CASSPGTVVSGNTIYF. Based on the CDR3 plus reference TRBV5-1 and TRBJ1-3, the full variable domain is KAGVTQTPRYLIKTRGQQVTLSCSPISGHRSVSWYQQTPGQGLQFLFEYFSETQRNKGNFPGRFSGRQFSNSRSEMNVSTLELGDSALYLCASSPGTVVSGNTIYFGEGSWLTVV.

Only one count was recorded for this clone. The rearrangement joins TRBV7-9 to TRBJ2-4; D may be TRBD1 (5 bases). V shed 0 bases and J shed 7 bases, with 10 bases lying between them. From germline, CDR1 is SEHNR and CDR2 FQNEAQ (reference sequence). This CDR3 is built from 14 residues. The CDR3, as DNA: TGTGCCAGCAGCTTAGCAGGGGCAAATAACATTCAGTACTTC. It encodes CASSLAGANNIQYF.

This rearrangement joins TRBV30 to TRBJ2-3; 11 bases fit TRBD2. Germline V lookup: CDR1 GTSNPN, CDR2 SVGIG (reference sequence). J gave up 5 bases and V 5 bases, and 12 bases lay outside the gene matches. CDR3 length equals 16 residues. CDR3 in amino acids: CAWERGSGGAGDTQYF. DNA for the CDR3: TGTGCCTGGGAAAGAGGTAGCGGGGGGGCGGGAGATACGCAGTATTTT.